This is a list of T cell receptor beta chains from one sample in a study of OX40 agonist ivuxolimab in advanced cancers. Produced via immunoSEQ multiplex PCR; TCRdb's table is partial and in-frame only. The sample yields about 36,000 clones, roughly 81% seen once. This specimen was CD4+ or CD8+ T cells sorted from blood, taken in a trial of the OX40 agonist ivuxolimab. The receptors stem from an adult with an advanced solid tumor such as melanoma, head and neck, liver or kidney cancer. CDR3s include the opening cysteine and the closing phenylalanine or tryptophan. Fields, in order: V gene, J gene, D gene, clone size, CDR3 protein. A D gene is named only where the DNA matches it firmly. Clone size is given for some rows only: seen once, a few or many times, or a class if the clone is expanded.

>TRBV5-4|TRBJ2-5|-|-
CASSPPGRGQETQYF
>TRBV28|TRBJ2-2|TRBD2|once
CASSPGLAHGELFF
>TRBV7-2|TRBJ1-4|-|-
CASSGDGGREKLFF
>TRBV6-4|TRBJ2-3|-|-
CASSEAGTTDTQYF
>TRBV27|TRBJ2-3|TRBD1|-
CASSIGTGTSTDTQYF
>TRBV4-1|TRBJ1-5|-|-
CASSQLMGVGQPQHF
>TRBV6-1|TRBJ2-1|-|few
CASSAKSGLSSYNEQFF
>TRBV28|TRBJ1-3|TRBD1|once
CASSPRIGTGSGNTIYF
>TRBV21-1|TRBJ2-5|-|-
CASRSKGQGRLETQYF
>TRBV14|TRBJ2-3|-|-
CASSQAGSTDTQYF
>TRBV6-1|TRBJ1-5|-|-
CASRSVGSVSQPQHF
>TRBV19|TRBJ2-3|-|-
CASSTTDTQYF
>TRBV11-1|TRBJ2-3|-|-
CASSSWGEVADTQYF
>TRBV6-1|TRBJ2-7|TRBD2|few
CASSEISGSYEQYF
>TRBV11-2|TRBJ2-2|-|-
CASSRTRDTGELFF
>TRBV18|TRBJ2-7|TRBD2|few
CASSLTSGSDHEQYF
>TRBV5-1|TRBJ1-3|TRBD1|-
CASTRDSLSGNTIYF
>TRBV10-3|TRBJ1-4|-|-
CAISEAQGEKLFF
>TRBV6-4|TRBJ1-1|-|-
CASSELPNTEAFF
>TRBV14|TRBJ2-7|TRBD1|-
CASSRRTGIPYEQYF
>TRBV14|TRBJ2-1|TRBD2|-
CASSSLDGRAQGEQFF
>TRBV10-3|TRBJ1-6|TRBD1|-
CAIRGTGNNSPLHF
>TRBV11-3|TRBJ2-1|-|-
CASSLDGTVHYNEQFF
>TRBV30|TRBJ2-2|-|-
CAWSVLSLANTGELFF
>TRBV30|TRBJ2-5|-|-
CAWSTTGWKTQYF
>TRBV7-3|TRBJ2-2|TRBD1|-
CASSLAPGQGASGELFF